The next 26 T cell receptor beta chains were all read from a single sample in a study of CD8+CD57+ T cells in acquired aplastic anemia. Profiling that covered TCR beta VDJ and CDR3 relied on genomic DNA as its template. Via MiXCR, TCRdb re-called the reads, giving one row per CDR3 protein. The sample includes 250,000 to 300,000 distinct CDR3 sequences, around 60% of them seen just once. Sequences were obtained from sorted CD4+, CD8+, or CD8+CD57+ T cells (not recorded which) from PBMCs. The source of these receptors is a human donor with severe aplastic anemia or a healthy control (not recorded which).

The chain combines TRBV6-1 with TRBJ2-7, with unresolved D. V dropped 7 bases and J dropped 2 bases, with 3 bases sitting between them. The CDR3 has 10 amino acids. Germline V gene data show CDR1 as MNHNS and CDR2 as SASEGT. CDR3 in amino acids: CASMAYEQYF. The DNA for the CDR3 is TGTGCCAGCATGGCCTACGAGCAGTACTTC.

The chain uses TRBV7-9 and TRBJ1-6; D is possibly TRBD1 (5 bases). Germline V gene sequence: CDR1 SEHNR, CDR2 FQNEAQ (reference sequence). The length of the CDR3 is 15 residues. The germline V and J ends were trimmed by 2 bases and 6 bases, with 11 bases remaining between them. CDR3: CASSLIGGGNSPLHF. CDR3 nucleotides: TGTGCCAGCAGCTTAATAGGCGGGGGTAATTCACCCCTCCACTTT.

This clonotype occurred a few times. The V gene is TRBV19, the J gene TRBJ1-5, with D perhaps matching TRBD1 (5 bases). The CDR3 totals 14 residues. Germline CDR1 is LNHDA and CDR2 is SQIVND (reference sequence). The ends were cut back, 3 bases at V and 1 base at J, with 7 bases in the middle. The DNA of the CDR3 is TGTGCCAGTAGTATGTGGGACAGCAATCAGCCCCAGCATTTT. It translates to CASSMWDSNQPQHF.

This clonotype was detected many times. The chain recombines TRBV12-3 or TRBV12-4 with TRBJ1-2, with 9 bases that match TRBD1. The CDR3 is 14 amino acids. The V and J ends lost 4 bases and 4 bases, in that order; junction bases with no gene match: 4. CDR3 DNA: TGTGCCAGCAGTTCCCGGGACAGGGTCTATGGCTACACCTTC. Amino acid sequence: CASSSRDRVYGYTF.

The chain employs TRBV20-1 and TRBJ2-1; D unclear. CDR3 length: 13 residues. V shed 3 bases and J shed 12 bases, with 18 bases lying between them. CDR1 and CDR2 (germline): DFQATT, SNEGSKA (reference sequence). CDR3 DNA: TGCAGTGCTAGCGTTCCAGGTATATTTGGGCAGTTCTTC. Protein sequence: CSASVPGIFGQFF.

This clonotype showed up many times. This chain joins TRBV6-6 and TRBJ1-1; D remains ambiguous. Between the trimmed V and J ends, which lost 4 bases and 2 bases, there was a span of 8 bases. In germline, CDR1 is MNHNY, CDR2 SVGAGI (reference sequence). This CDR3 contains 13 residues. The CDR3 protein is CASSSEGNTEAFF. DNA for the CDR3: TGTGCCAGCAGTTCTGAGGGAAACACTGAAGCTTTCTTT.

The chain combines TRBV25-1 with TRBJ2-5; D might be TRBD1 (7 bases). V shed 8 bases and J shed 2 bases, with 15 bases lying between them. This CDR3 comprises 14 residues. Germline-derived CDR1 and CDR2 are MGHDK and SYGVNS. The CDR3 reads CASGGGGLQETQYF. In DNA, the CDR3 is TGTGCCAGCGGAGGAGGGGGCCTACAAGAGACCCAGTACTTC.

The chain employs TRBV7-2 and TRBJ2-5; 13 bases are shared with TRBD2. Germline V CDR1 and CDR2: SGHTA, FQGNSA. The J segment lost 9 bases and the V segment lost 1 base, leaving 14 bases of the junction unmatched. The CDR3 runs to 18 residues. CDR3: CASSLGRRLAGGGEAQYF. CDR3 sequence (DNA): TGTGCCAGCAGCTTAGGTCGTCGACTAGCGGGGGGCGGGGAGGCCCAGTACTTC.

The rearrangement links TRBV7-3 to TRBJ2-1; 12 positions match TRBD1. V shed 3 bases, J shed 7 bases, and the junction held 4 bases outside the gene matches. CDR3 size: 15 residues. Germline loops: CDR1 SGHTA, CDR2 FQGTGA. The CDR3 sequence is CASSLGQGAKNEQFF. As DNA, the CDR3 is TGTGCCAGCAGCTTGGGACAGGGGGCCAAAAATGAGCAGTTCTTC.

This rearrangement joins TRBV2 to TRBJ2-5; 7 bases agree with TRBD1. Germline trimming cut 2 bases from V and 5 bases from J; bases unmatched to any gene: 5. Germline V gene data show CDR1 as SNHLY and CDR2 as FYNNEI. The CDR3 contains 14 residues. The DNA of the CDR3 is TGTGCCAGCAGTGAATTTGTGACAGGGGAGACCCAGTACTTC. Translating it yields CASSEFVTGETQYF. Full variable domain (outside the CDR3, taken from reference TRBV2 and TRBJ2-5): EPEVTQTPSHQVTQMGQEVILRCVPISNHLYFYWYRQILGQKVEFLVSFYNNEISEKSEIFDDQFSVERPDGSNFTLKIRSTKLEDSAMYFCASSEFVTGETQYFGPGTRLLVL.

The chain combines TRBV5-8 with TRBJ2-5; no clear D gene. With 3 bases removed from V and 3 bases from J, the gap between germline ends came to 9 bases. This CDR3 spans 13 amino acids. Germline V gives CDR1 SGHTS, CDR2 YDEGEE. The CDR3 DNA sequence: TGTGCCAGCAGCTCGGGCAGCAAAGAGACCCAGTACTTC. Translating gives CASSSGSKETQYF.

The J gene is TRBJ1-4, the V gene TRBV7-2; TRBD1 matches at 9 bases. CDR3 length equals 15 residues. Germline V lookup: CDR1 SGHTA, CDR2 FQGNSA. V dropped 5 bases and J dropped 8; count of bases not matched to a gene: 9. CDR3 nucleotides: TGTGCCAGCAGCACCTGGGACAGGGAGGTAGAAAAACTGTTTTTT. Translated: CASSTWDREVEKLFF.

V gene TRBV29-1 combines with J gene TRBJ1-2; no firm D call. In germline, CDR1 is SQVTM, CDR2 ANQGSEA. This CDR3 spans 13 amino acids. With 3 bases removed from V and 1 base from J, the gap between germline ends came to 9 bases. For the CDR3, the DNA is TGCAGCGTTGACGCTCCGGGTAACTATGGCTACACCTTC. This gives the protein CSVDAPGNYGYTF.

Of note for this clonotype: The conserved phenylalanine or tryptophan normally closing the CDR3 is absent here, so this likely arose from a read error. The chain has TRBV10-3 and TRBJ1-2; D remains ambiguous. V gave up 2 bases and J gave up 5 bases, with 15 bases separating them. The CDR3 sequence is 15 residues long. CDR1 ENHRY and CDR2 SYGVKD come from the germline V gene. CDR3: CAISEAQGNRYGYTL. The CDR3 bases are TGTGCCATCAGTGAGGCACAAGGGAACCGTTATGGCTACACCTTA.

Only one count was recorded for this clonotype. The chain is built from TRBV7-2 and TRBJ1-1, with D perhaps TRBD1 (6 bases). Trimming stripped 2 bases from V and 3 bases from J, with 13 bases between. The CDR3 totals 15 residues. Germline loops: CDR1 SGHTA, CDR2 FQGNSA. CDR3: CASSLRGGRDTEAFF. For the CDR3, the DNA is TGTGCCAGCAGCTTAAGGGGGGGCCGGGACACTGAAGCTTTCTTT.

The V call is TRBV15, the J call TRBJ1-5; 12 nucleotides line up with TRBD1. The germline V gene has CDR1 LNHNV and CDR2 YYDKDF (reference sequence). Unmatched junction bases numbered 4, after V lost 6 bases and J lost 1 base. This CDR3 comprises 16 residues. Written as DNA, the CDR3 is TGTGCCACCAGACCGGGACAGGGGGCAAGCAATCAGCCCCAGCATTTT. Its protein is CATRPGQGASNQPQHF.

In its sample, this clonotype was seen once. CDR3 residues: CASSWGLAGGRSTDTQYF. CDR3 bases: TGTGCCAGCAGCTGGGGACTAGCGGGGGGGCGGAGCACAGATACGCAGTATTTT. The chain employs TRBV5-4 and TRBJ2-3; TRBD2 agrees at 16 bases. Germline CDR1 SGHNT, CDR2 YYREEE (reference sequence). The ends lost 3 bases at V and 0 bases at J; junction bases unmatched: 4. This CDR3 is built from 18 residues.

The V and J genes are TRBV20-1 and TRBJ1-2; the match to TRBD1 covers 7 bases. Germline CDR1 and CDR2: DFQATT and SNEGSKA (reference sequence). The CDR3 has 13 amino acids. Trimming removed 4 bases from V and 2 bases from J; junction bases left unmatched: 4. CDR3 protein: CSATTGRNYGYTF. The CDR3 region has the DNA TGCAGTGCTACGACAGGGAGGAACTATGGCTACACCTTC.

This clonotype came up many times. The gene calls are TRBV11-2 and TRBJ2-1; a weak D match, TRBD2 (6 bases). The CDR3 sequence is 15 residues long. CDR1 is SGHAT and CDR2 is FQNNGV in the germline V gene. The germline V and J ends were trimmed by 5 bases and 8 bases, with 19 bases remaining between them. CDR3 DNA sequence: TGTGCCAGCAGCCCGCGGGACGGAGGCCGGCATGAGCAGTTCTTC. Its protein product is CASSPRDGGRHEQFF.

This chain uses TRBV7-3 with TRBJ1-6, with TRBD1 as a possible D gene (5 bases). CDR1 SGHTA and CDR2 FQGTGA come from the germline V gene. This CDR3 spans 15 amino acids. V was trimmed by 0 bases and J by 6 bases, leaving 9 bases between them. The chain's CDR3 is CASSLTAGFNSPLHF. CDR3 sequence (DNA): TGTGCCAGCAGCTTAACCGCAGGGTTTAATTCACCCCTCCACTTT.

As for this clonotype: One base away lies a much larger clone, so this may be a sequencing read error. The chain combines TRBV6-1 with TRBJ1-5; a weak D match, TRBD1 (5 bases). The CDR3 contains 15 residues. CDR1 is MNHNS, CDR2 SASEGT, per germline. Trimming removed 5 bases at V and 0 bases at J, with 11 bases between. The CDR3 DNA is TGTGCCAGCAGTTCAGGGACCAATAGCAATCAGCCCCAGCATTTT. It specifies CASSSGTNSNQPQHF.

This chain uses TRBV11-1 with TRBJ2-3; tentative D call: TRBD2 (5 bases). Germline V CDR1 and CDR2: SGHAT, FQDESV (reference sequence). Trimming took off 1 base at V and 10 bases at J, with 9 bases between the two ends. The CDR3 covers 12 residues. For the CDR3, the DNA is TGTGCCAGCAGCTTAGGAGGGAATGCGCAGTATTTT. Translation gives CASSLGGNAQYF.

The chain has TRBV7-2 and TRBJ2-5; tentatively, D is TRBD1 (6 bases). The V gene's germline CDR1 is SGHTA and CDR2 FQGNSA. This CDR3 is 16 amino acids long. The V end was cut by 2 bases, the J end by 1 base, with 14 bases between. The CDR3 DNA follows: TGTGCCAGCAGCTTAATGGGCTGGACAGTCCAAGAGACCCAGTACTTC. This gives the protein CASSLMGWTVQETQYF. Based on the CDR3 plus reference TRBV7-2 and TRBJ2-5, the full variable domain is GAGVSQSPSNKVTEKGKDVELRCDPISGHTALYWYRQSLGQGLEFLIYFQGNSAPDKSGLPSDRFSAERTGGSVSTLTIQRTQQEDSAVYLCASSLMGWTVQETQYFGPGTRLLVL.

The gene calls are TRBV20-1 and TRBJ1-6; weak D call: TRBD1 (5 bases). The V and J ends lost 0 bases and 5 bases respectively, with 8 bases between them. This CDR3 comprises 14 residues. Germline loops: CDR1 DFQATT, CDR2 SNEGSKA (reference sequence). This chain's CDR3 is CSARDQGDNSPLHF. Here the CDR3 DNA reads TGCAGTGCTAGAGACCAGGGAGATAATTCACCCCTCCACTTT.

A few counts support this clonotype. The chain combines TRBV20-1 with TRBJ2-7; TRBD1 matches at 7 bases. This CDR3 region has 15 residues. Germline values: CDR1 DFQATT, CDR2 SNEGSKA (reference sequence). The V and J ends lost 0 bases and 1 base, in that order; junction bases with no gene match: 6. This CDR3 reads CSARDLGGESYEQYF. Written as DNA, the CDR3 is TGCAGTGCTAGAGATTTAGGGGGCGAGTCCTACGAGCAGTACTTC.

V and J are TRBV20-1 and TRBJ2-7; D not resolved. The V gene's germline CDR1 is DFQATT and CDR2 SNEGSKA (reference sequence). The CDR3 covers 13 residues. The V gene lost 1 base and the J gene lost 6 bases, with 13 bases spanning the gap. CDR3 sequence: CSARVGSTSEQYF. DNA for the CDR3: TGCAGTGCTAGAGTCGGCAGTACCAGCGAGCAGTACTTC.